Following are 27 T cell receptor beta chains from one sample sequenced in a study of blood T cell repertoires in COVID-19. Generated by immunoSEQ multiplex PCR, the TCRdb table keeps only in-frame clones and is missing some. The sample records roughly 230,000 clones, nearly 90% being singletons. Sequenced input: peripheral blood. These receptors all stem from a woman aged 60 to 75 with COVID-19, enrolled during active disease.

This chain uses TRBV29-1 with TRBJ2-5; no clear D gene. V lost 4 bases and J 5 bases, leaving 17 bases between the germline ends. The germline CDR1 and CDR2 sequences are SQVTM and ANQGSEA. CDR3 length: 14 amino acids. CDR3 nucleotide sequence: TGCAGCGTTGGCAAGTCGGGTTACCCTGAGACCCAGTACTTC. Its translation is CSVGKSGYPETQYF.

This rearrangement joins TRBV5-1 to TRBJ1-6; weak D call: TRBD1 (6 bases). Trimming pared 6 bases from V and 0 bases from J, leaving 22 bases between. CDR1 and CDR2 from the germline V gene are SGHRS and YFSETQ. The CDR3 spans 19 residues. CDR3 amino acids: CASTLLPTGQSSYNSPLHF. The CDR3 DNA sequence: TGCGCCAGCACCTTACTACCGACAGGCCAGAGCTCCTATAATTCACCCCTCCACTTT. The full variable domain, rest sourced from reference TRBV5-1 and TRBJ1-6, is KAGVTQTPRYLIKTRGQQVTLSCSPISGHRSVSWYQQTPGQGLQFLFEYFSETQRNKGNFPGRFSGRQFSNSRSEMNVSTLELGDSALYLCASTLLPTGQSSYNSPLHFGNGTRLTVT.

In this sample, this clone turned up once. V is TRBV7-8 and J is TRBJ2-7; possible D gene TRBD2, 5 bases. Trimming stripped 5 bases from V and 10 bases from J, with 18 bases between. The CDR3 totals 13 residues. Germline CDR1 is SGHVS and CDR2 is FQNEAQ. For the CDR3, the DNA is TGTGCCAGCAGCCTGCAGACACGGGAAGGACAGTACTTC. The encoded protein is CASSLQTREGQYF.

CDR3 sequence reads: CASSVGTGQLPLHF. CDR3 bases: TGTGCCAGCAGCGTAGGGACAGGGCAACTACCCCTCCACTTT. This rearrangement joins TRBV9 to TRBJ1-6; 8 bases line up with TRBD1. The length of the CDR3 is 14 residues. The V gene end was trimmed by 0 bases and the J gene end by 12 bases; junction bases not matched to a gene: 5. Germline-derived CDR1 and CDR2 are SGDLS and YYNGEE.

This CDR3 is CASSPLTGSTEAFF. The CDR3 DNA reads as TGTGCCAGCAGCCCTCTCACAGGGTCCACTGAAGCTTTCTTT. This chain connects TRBV3-1 (or the pseudogene TRBV3-2) to TRBJ1-1, with D perhaps matching TRBD1 (6 bases). V lost 4 bases to trimming and J lost 4 bases, with 13 bases between them. In germline, CDR1 is LGHDT, CDR2 YNNKEL (reference sequence). This CDR3 comprises 14 residues.

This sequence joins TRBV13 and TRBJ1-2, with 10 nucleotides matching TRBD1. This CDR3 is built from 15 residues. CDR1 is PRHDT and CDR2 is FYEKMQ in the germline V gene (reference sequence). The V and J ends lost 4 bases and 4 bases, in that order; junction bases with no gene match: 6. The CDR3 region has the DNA TGTGCCAGCAGCTGGGGACAGGGGCAAGCCTATGGCTACACCTTC. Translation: CASSWGQGQAYGYTF.

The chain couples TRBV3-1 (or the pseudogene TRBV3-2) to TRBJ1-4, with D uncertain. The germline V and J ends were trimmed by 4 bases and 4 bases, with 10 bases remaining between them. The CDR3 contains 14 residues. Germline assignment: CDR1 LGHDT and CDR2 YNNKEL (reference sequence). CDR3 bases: TGTGCCAGCAGCCCCCGGTTGTATAATGAAAAACTGTTTTTT. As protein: CASSPRLYNEKLFF.

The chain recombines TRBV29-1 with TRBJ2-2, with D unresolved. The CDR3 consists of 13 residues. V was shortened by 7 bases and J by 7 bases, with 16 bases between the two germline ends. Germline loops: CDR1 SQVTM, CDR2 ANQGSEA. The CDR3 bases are TGCAGCGGGGTGAGGATTGCCGGCGGGGAGCTGTTTTTT. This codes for CSGVRIAGGELFF.

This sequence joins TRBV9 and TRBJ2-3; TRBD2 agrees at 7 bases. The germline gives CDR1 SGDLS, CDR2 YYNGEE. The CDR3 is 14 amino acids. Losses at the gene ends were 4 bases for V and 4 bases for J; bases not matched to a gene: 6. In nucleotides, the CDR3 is TGTGCCAGCAGCCTGCTAGCGGTCCCAGATACGCAGTATTTT. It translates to CASSLLAVPDTQYF.

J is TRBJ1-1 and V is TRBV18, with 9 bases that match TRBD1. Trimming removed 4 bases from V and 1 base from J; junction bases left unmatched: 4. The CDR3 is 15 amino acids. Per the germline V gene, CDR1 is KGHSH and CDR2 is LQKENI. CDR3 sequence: CASSQRQGENTEAFF. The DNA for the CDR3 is TGTGCCAGCTCACAGCGACAGGGGGAGAACACTGAAGCTTTCTTT. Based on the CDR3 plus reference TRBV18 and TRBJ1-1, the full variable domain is NAGVMQNPRHLVRRRGQEARLRCSPMKGHSHVYWYRQLPEEGLKFMVYLQKENIIDESGMPKERFSAEFPKEGPSILRIQQVVRGDSAAYFCASSQRQGENTEAFFGQGTRLTVV.

The CDR3 sequence: CASSLVAGAGRAGYGYTF. DNA of the CDR3: TGTGCCAGCAGCTTGGTAGCAGGTGCAGGGAGGGCTGGGTATGGCTACACCTTC. This chain joins TRBV5-4 and TRBJ1-2, with D possibly matching TRBD1 (5 bases). There are 18 residues in the CDR3. Per the germline V gene, CDR1 is SGHNT and CDR2 is YYREEE (reference sequence). V lost 0 bases to trimming and J lost 5 bases, with 23 bases between them. The variable domain in full, completed from reference TRBV5-4 and TRBJ1-2, reads ETGVTQSPTHLIKTRGQQVTLRCSSQSGHNTVSWYQQALGQGPQFIFQYYREEENGRGNFPPRFSGLQFPNYSSELNVNALELDDSALYLCASSLVAGAGRAGYGYTFGSGTRLTVV.

The DNA of the CDR3 is TGTGCCAGCAGTGACTCGAGACACGGATATCAGCCCCAGCATTTT. Its protein is CASSDSRHGYQPQHF. The gene calls are TRBV6-4 and TRBJ1-5; D is undetermined. Per the germline V gene, CDR1 is MRHNA and CDR2 is SNTAGT. V lost 0 bases to trimming and J lost 5 bases, with 11 bases between them. The CDR3 sequence is 15 residues long.

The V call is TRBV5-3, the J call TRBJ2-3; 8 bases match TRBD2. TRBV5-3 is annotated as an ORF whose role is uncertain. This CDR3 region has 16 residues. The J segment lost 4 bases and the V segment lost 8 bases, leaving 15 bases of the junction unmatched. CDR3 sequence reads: CASPPHSGAVADTQYF. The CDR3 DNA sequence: TGTGCCAGCCCACCCCATAGCGGGGCCGTAGCAGATACGCAGTATTTT.

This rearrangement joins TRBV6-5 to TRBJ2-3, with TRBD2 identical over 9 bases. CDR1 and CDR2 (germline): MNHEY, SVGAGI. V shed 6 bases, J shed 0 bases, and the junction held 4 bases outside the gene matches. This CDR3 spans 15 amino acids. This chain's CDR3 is CASRGTSRSTDTQYF. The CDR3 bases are TGTGCCAGCAGAGGGACTAGCCGTAGCACAGATACGCAGTATTTT.

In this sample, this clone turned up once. In nucleotides, the CDR3 is TGTGCCAGCAGCCCCCCCGGGTCCTCCACCATATATTTT. Amino acids: CASSPPGSSTIYF. V and J are TRBV7-2 and TRBJ1-3; D is unresolved. CDR1 and CDR2 (germline): SGHTA, FQGNSA. V lost 5 bases and J lost 9, with 14 bases in between. The CDR3 is 13 amino acids.

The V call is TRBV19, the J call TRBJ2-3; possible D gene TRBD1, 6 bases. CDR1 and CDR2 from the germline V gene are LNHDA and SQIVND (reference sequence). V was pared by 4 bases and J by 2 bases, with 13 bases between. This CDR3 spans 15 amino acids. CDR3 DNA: TGTGCCAGTAGTAGTCCGGGACACCACACAGATACGCAGTATTTT. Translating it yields CASSSPGHHTDTQYF.

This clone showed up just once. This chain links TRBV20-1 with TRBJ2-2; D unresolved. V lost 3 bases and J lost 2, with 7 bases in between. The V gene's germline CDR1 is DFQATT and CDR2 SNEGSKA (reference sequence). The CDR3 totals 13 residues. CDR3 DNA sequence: TGCAGTGCTAGTGGCAGTAACACCGGGGAGCTGTTTTTT. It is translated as CSASGSNTGELFF.

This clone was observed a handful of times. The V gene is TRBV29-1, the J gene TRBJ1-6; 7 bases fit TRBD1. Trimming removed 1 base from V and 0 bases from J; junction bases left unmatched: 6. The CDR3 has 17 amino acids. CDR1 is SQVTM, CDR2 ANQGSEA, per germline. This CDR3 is CSVEGTGQSSYNSPLHF. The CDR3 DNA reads TGCAGCGTTGAAGGAACGGGACAGAGCTCCTATAATTCACCCCTCCACTTT.

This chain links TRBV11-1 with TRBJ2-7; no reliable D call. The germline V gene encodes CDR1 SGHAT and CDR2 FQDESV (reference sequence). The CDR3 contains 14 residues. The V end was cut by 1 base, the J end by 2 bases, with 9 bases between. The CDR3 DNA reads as TGTGCCAGCAGCTTAGACAGATTAGCCTACGAGCAGTACTTC. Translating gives CASSLDRLAYEQYF.

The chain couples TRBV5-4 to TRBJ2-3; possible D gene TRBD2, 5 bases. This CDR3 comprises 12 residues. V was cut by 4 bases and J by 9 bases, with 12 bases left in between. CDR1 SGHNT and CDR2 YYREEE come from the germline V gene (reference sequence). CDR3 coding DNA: TGTGCCAGCAGCGTAGTACTAGGCACGCAGTATTTT. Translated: CASSVVLGTQYF.

The CDR3 DNA sequence: TGTGCCAGCAGTGACAGAAATTCACCCCTCCACTTT. This gives the protein CASSDRNSPLHF. The chain carries TRBV27 and TRBJ1-6; weak D call: TRBD1 (5 bases). V dropped 5 bases and J dropped 7 bases, with 6 bases sitting between them. CDR1 is MNHEY and CDR2 is SMNVEV in the germline V gene (reference sequence). This CDR3 has 12 residues.

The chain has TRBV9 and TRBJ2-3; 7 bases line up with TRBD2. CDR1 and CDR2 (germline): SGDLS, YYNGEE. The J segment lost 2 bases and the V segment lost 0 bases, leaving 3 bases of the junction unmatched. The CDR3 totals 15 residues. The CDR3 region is CASSVASGVTDTQYF. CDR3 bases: TGTGCCAGCAGCGTAGCCAGCGGGGTCACAGATACGCAGTATTTT.

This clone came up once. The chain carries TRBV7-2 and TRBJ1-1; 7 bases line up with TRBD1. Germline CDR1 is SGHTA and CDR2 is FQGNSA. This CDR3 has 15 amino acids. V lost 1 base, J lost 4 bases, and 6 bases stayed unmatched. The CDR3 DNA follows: TGTGCCAGCAGCTTAGGGATTGCAGGGGGCACTGAAGCTTTCTTT. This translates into CASSLGIAGGTEAFF.

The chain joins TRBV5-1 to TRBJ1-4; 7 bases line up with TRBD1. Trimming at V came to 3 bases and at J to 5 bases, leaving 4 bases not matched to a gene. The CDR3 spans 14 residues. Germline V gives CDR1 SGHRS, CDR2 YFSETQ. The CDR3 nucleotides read TGCGCCAGCAGCTCGGGCAGGGGGAATGAAAAACTGTTTTTT. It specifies CASSSGRGNEKLFF.

CDR3: CASSPGTSRYLYF. The CDR3 DNA reads as TGTGCCAGCAGCCCTGGGACTAGTAGGTATCTGTACTTC. The chain has TRBV7-2 and TRBJ2-4; the match to TRBD2 covers 8 bases. V lost 5 bases to trimming and J lost 15 bases; unmatched junction nucleotides: 12. The CDR3 is 13 amino acids. Germline V gene lookup returns CDR1 SGHTA and CDR2 FQGNSA.

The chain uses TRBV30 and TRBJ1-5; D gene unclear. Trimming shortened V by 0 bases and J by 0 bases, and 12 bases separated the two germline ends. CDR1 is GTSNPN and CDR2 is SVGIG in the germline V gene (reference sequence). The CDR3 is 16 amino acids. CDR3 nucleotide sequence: TGTGCCTGGAGTGTACCAGAGGCCTATAGCAATCAGCCCCAGCATTTT. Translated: CAWSVPEAYSNQPQHF.

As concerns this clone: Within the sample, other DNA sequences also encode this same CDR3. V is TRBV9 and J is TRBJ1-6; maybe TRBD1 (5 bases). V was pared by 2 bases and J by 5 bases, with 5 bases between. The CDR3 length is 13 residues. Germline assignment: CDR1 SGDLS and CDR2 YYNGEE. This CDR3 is CASSVTDNSPLHF. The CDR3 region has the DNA TGTGCCAGCAGCGTGACAGATAATTCACCCCTCCACTTT.